Below are 27 T cell receptor beta chains sequenced from a single sample in a study of T cell changes during pregnancy in multiple sclerosis. This table comes from immunoSEQ multiplex PCR, and its TCRdb copy is limited to in-frame clones, with some not included. Of 25,000 to 40,000 clones listed, 90% to 95% were seen once; the top ten hold approximately 3.9%. The material was CD8+ T cells from peripheral blood mononuclear cells, obtained in the second trimester of pregnancy. The receptors originated from a female donor in good health, enrolled as a control in a pregnancy study.

This chain links TRBV6-5 with TRBJ1-6; 10 nucleotides align to TRBD1. V trimming: 0 bases; J trimming: 7 bases; junction bases outside the gene matches: 3. The V gene's germline CDR1 is MNHEY and CDR2 SVGAGI. CDR3 length equals 16 residues. Written as DNA, the CDR3 is TGTGCCAGCAGTTACTCGACAGGGGGCATGAATTCACCCCTCCACTTT. Translated, it gives CASSYSTGGMNSPLHF.

The CDR3 region has the DNA TGTGCCAGCAGTGGGGGCGCTGAAGCTTTCTTT. It translates to CASSGGAEAFF. V is TRBV9 and J is TRBJ1-1; tentatively, D is TRBD1 (6 bases). Trimming cost V 5 bases and J 6 bases, with 8 bases left between them. The CDR3 length is 11 residues. Germline lookup yields CDR1 SGDLS and CDR2 YYNGEE.

This sequence joins TRBV13 and TRBJ1-2, with TRBD1 identical over 7 bases. Germline CDR1 reads PRHDT; CDR2 reads FYEKMQ (reference sequence). The V segment lost 6 bases and the J segment 7 bases; nucleotides outside the gene matches: 17. CDR3 size: 16 residues. CDR3 nucleotide sequence: TGTGCCAGCAGTTTATATTCGAGTATGGGACAGTTTGGCTACACCTTC. Translation: CASSLYSSMGQFGYTF.

The chain recombines TRBV7-9 with TRBJ1-1, with D unresolved. The length of the CDR3 is 12 residues. Looked up from germline, CDR1 is SEHNR and CDR2 is FQNEAQ (reference sequence). Trimming removed 4 bases from V and 4 bases from J, with 7 bases in between. CDR3 residues: CASSSGGTEAFF. The CDR3 nucleotides read TGTGCCAGCAGCTCAGGAGGCACTGAAGCTTTCTTT.

The chain uses TRBV11-3 and TRBJ1-3, with D possibly TRBD1 on 6 matching bases. CDR1 and CDR2 (germline): SGHNT, YENEEA. V lost 7 bases and J lost 0, with 22 bases in between. This CDR3 is built from 18 residues. CDR3 region: CASNHGGTGFSSGNTIYF. The CDR3 DNA follows: TGTGCCAGCAACCATGGGGGAACAGGGTTCTCCTCTGGAAACACCATATATTTT.

A few counts support this clone. This chain joins TRBV2 and TRBJ1-1; D is unresolved. This CDR3 spans 14 amino acids. Per germline, CDR1 SNHLY and CDR2 FYNNEI. Trimming left V 7 bases short and J 0 bases short, with 12 bases between. The CDR3 DNA sequence: TGTGCCAGCACCGAGGGCAGAATGAACACTGAAGCTTTCTTT. Protein product: CASTEGRMNTEAFF.

The chain carries TRBV5-5 and TRBJ2-5; weak D call: TRBD1 (5 bases). The CDR3 sequence is 17 residues long. The germline V and J ends were trimmed by 0 bases and 1 base, with 16 bases remaining between them. CDR1 SGHKS and CDR2 YYEKEE come from the germline V gene (reference sequence). Written as DNA, the CDR3 is TGTGCCAGCAGCTTGGCCTATAGCAGGGATTTCCAAGAGACCCAGTACTTC. The encoded protein is CASSLAYSRDFQETQYF.

V usage is TRBV11-2 and J usage is TRBJ1-2; perhaps TRBD1 as D (6 bases). Germline CDR1 is SGHAT and CDR2 is FQNNGV. This CDR3 contains 17 residues. Trimming cost V 1 base and J 6 bases, with 21 bases left between them. The chain's CDR3 is CASSLVVGAGVFDGYTF. The CDR3 DNA reads as TGTGCCAGCAGCTTAGTAGTGGGGGCAGGGGTATTCGATGGCTACACCTTC. Based on the CDR3 plus reference TRBV11-2 and TRBJ1-2, the full variable domain is EAGVAQSPRYKIIEKRQSVAFWCNPISGHATLYWYQQILGQGPKLLIQFQNNGVVDDSQLPKDRFSAERLKGVDSTLKIQPAKLEDSAVYLCASSLVVGAGVFDGYTFGSGTRLTVV.

This clone was detected once. The DNA of the CDR3 is TGCGCCAGCAGCTTGGCCGGGAACGGTGAAGCTTTCTTT. This codes for CASSLAGNGEAFF. The V call is TRBV5-1, the J call TRBJ1-1; D remains ambiguous. This CDR3 has 13 residues. Germline V gene data show CDR1 as SGHRS and CDR2 as YFSETQ. V lost 0 bases and J 7 bases, leaving 10 bases between the germline ends.

The chain recombines TRBV12-5 with TRBJ2-2; 12 bases are a match to TRBD2. V shed 6 bases and J 1 base; nucleotides not matched to a gene: 3. The CDR3 loop spans 16 amino acids. The germline V gene has CDR1 LGHNT and CDR2 FRNRAP. CDR3 sequence (DNA): TGTGCTAGTGGAAAGACTAGCGGGGGGAACACCGGGGAGCTGTTTTTT. It codes for CASGKTSGGNTGELFF.

This clone is a singleton in its sample. The chain combines TRBV27 with TRBJ1-2; unclear D gene. This CDR3 is 15 amino acids long. The germline CDR1 and CDR2 sequences are MNHEY and SMNVEV (reference sequence). Deletions cut 2 bases from V and 8 bases from J, with 18 bases between. This CDR3 is CASSLAAAFPMGYTF. The CDR3 DNA reads as TGTGCCAGCAGTTTAGCGGCAGCCTTCCCTATGGGCTACACCTTC.

This CDR3 is CASSLGVMGDEQFF. The DNA of the CDR3 is TGCGCCAGCAGCTTGGGGGTTATGGGAGATGAGCAGTTCTTC. The chain is built from TRBV5-1 and TRBJ2-1; D possibly corresponds to TRBD2 (5 bases). Germline V gene data show CDR1 as SGHRS and CDR2 as YFSETQ. This CDR3 has 14 residues. V was pared by 0 bases and J by 8 bases, with 12 bases between. Looking up the rest from reference TRBV5-1 and TRBJ2-1 gives the full variable domain: KAGVTQTPRYLIKTRGQQVTLSCSPISGHRSVSWYQQTPGQGLQFLFEYFSETQRNKGNFPGRFSGRQFSNSRSEMNVSTLELGDSALYLCASSLGVMGDEQFFGPGTRLTVL.

The rearrangement joins TRBV27 to TRBJ1-2; D may be TRBD1 (5 bases). The CDR3 has 15 residues. Trimming stripped 6 bases from V and 8 bases from J, with 22 bases between. The germline gives CDR1 MNHEY, CDR2 SMNVEV (reference sequence). The CDR3 loop reads CASRPTPGGVKGYTF. CDR3 nucleotide sequence: TGTGCCAGCAGGCCAACACCAGGAGGGGTAAAGGGCTACACCTTC.

This sequence joins TRBV27 and TRBJ1-2; D is ambiguous. This CDR3 is 15 amino acids long. V was trimmed by 5 bases and J by 3 bases, leaving 16 bases between them. Germline CDR1 and CDR2: MNHEY and SMNVEV (reference sequence). Here the CDR3 DNA reads TGTGCCAGCAGTCTGATATTTCCTGCGGACTATGGCTACACCTTC. Encoded protein: CASSLIFPADYGYTF.

The gene calls are TRBV6-5 and TRBJ2-7; possibly TRBD2 for D (5 bases). The CDR3 totals 15 residues. V was pared by 6 bases and J by 4 bases, with 19 bases between. Germline V gene lookup returns CDR1 MNHEY and CDR2 SVGAGI. The CDR3 loop reads CASRDRAGWWYEQYF. The CDR3 nucleotides are TGTGCCAGCAGAGACCGCGCGGGCTGGTGGTACGAGCAGTACTTC.

This clone was seen once. The rearrangement joins TRBV6-1 to TRBJ2-7; 7 bases map to TRBD1. Germline values: CDR1 MNHNS, CDR2 SASEGT. V was clipped by 2 bases and J by 3 bases; unmatched bases: 7. The CDR3 totals 15 residues. As DNA, the CDR3 is TGTGCCAGCAGTGAATCTTGGCAGGGGGTCTACGAGCAGTACTTC. Translating it yields CASSESWQGVYEQYF.

This clone has only one observation. The chain joins TRBV13 to TRBJ1-5, with TRBD1 identical over 9 bases. V was pared by 4 bases and J by 7 bases, with 5 bases of the junction left unmatched. CDR1 and CDR2 (germline): PRHDT, FYEKMQ (reference sequence). CDR3 length: 14 residues. CDR3 nucleotide sequence: TGTGCCAGCAGCTCAGGGACAGGGATCCAGCCCCAGCATTTT. Translated, it gives CASSSGTGIQPQHF.

This clone is categorized as medium-sized (0.01 to 0.1%). The chain uses TRBV29-1 and TRBJ2-5; 7 bases fit TRBD2. V gave up 8 bases and J gave up 2 bases; unmatched junction bases: 14. The CDR3 has 15 amino acids. Germline values: CDR1 SQVTM, CDR2 ANQGSEA. CDR3 amino acids: CSFGGASGLQETQYF. The CDR3 DNA is TGCAGCTTTGGCGGGGCTAGCGGACTACAAGAGACCCAGTACTTC.

The chain carries TRBV7-8 and TRBJ1-5; D remains ambiguous. Germline V gene sequence: CDR1 SGHVS, CDR2 FQNEAQ. The V and J ends lost 1 base and 7 bases respectively, with 11 bases between them. This CDR3 contains 14 residues. The CDR3 DNA is TGTGCCAGCAGCTTAGTTTCCACGGGGCAGCCCCAGCATTTT. This codes for CASSLVSTGQPQHF.

The chain uses TRBV18 and TRBJ1-2; 8 positions agree with TRBD1. CDR3 size: 14 residues. Germline V gene lookup returns CDR1 KGHSH and CDR2 LQKENI. Trimming took 3 bases from V and 7 from J; bases not matched to a gene: 7. The CDR3 spells CASSPETGVAGYTF. CDR3 sequence (DNA): TGTGCCAGCTCACCTGAGACAGGGGTTGCTGGCTACACCTTC. Full variable domain (remainder filled in from reference TRBV18 and TRBJ1-2): NAGVMQNPRHLVRRRGQEARLRCSPMKGHSHVYWYRQLPEEGLKFMVYLQKENIIDESGMPKERFSAEFPKEGPSILRIQQVVRGDSAAYFCASSPETGVAGYTFGSGTRLTVV.

J is TRBJ1-1 and V is TRBV6-6; D unclear. The CDR3 contains 14 residues. V lost 3 bases and J 2 bases, leaving 10 bases between the germline ends. Germline V lookup: CDR1 MNHNY, CDR2 SVGAGI (reference sequence). As DNA, the CDR3 is TGTGCCAGCAGTTATTTCGGAGACAACACTGAAGCTTTCTTT. Amino acid sequence: CASSYFGDNTEAFF.

The chain employs TRBV27 and TRBJ1-4; TRBD1 matches at 12 bases. V lost 6 bases to trimming and J lost 8 bases; unmatched junction nucleotides: 10. The CDR3 has 16 amino acids. The germline CDR1 and CDR2 sequences are MNHEY and SMNVEV (reference sequence). The chain's CDR3 is CASSPGTGGEKEKLFF. As DNA, the CDR3 is TGTGCCAGCAGCCCGGGGACAGGGGGCGAGAAAGAAAAACTGTTTTTT.

The chain has TRBV30 and TRBJ2-7, with a tentative D call TRBD1 (6 bases). V was clipped by 3 bases and J by 3 bases, with 12 bases between them. The CDR3 has 13 amino acids. Germline assignment: CDR1 GTSNPN and CDR2 SVGIG (reference sequence). The chain's CDR3 is CAWRKGGDYEQYF. The DNA of the CDR3 is TGTGCCTGGAGAAAAGGGGGTGACTACGAGCAGTACTTC.

This chain joins TRBV18 and TRBJ1-1, with D uncertain. CDR1 is KGHSH and CDR2 is LQKENI in the germline V gene. Deletions cut 4 bases from V and 1 base from J, with 4 bases between. The CDR3 is 12 amino acids. CDR3 sequence reads: CASSLQNTEAFF. In DNA, the CDR3 is TGTGCCAGCTCACTACAGAACACTGAAGCTTTCTTT. The full variable domain, with the rest looked up from reference TRBV18 and TRBJ1-1, is NAGVMQNPRHLVRRRGQEARLRCSPMKGHSHVYWYRQLPEEGLKFMVYLQKENIIDESGMPKERFSAEFPKEGPSILRIQQVVRGDSAAYFCASSLQNTEAFFGQGTRLTVV.

The genes are TRBV19 and TRBJ1-1; D ambiguous. CDR1 and CDR2 (germline): LNHDA, SQIVND (reference sequence). V lost 2 bases to trimming and J lost 8 bases, with 9 bases between them. This CDR3 is 12 amino acids long. The CDR3 is CASSISDQEAFF. CDR3 nucleotides: TGTGCCAGTAGTATAAGTGATCAGGAAGCTTTCTTT.

V usage is TRBV4-2 and J usage is TRBJ2-7; TRBD2 aligns across 10 bases. CDR1 LGHNA and CDR2 YNFKEQ come from the germline V gene. Trimming removed 6 bases from V and 0 bases from J; junction bases left unmatched: 5. This CDR3 region has 15 residues. Here the CDR3 DNA reads TGTGCCAGCAGGCACGGACTAGCGGACTCCTACGAGCAGTACTTC. Protein product: CASRHGLADSYEQYF.

This sequence joins TRBV6-5 and TRBJ1-4; possibly TRBD1 for D (5 bases). Trimming cost V 2 bases and J 0 bases, with 7 bases left between them. Looked up from germline, CDR1 is MNHEY and CDR2 is SVGAGI. The CDR3 is made up of 15 amino acids. In DNA form, the CDR3 reads TGTGCCAGCAGTTACGGGGGGGCAACTAATGAAAAACTGTTTTTT. This codes for CASSYGGATNEKLFF.